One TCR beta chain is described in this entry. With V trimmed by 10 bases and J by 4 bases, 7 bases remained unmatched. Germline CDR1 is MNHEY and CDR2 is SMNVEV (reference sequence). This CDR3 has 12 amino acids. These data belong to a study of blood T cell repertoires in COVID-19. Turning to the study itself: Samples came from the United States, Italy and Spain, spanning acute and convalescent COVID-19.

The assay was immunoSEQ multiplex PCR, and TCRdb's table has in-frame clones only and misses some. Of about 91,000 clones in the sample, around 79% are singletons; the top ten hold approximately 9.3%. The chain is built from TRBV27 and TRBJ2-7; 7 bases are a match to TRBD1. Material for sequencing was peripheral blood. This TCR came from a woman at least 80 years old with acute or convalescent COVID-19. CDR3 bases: TGTGCCACCCTGACAGGGAAATACGAGCAGTACTTC. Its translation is CATLTGKYEQYF.